One and the same sample provided the 2 T cell receptor beta chains below, sequenced in a study of blood T cell repertoires in COVID-19. Assay: immunoSEQ multiplex PCR; the TCRdb copy retains only in-frame clones and omits some. The table records a few hundred thousand clones, 85% to 90% of them present only once. Input material: peripheral blood. The receptors were gathered from a woman under 40 with COVID-19, enrolled during active disease.

The V call is TRBV15, the J call TRBJ2-1; weak D call: TRBD2 (6 bases). Trimming shortened V by 0 bases and J by 6 bases, and 12 bases separated the two germline ends. The CDR3 contains 15 residues. The germline V gene encodes CDR1 LNHNV and CDR2 YYDKDF (reference sequence). The CDR3: CATSRDTGASNEQFF. The CDR3 region has the DNA TGTGCCACCAGCAGAGATACGGGAGCGTCCAATGAGCAGTTCTTC. The variable domain in full, completed from reference TRBV15 and TRBJ2-1, reads DAMVIQNPRYQVTQFGKPVTLSCSQTLNHNVMYWYQQKSSQAPKLLFHYYDKDFNNEADTPDNFQSRRPNTSFCFLDIRSPGLGDTAMYLCATSRDTGASNEQFFGPGTRLTVL.

The gene calls are TRBV5-8 and TRBJ1-1, with 7 bases fitting TRBD1. This CDR3 is 18 amino acids long. V trimming: 0 bases; J trimming: 0 bases; junction bases outside the gene matches: 11. The germline V gene encodes CDR1 SGHTS and CDR2 YDEGEE. CDR3 protein: CASSLESTGQGLNTEAFF. The CDR3 coding sequence is TGTGCCAGCAGCTTGGAATCGACAGGGCAGGGGCTGAACACTGAAGCTTTCTTT.